The 9 T cell receptor beta chains listed next were all sequenced from one sample in a study of beta chain features in type 1 diabetes. Expressed TCRB transcripts were sequenced after all isolated RNA was converted to cDNA. Here immunoSEQ multiplex PCR was the method, and the copy in TCRdb shows in-frame clones only, minus some. The top ten clones hold roughly 0.022% of a sample with about 700,000 clones, roughly an eighth of them seen once. Study-wide points: Moderately but significantly shorter TCRB CDR3s were found in Type 1 diabetes patients in all four CD4+ subsets.

Their recognized antigens are unknown. Source material: naive CD4+ T cells from blood. All receptors derive from a man younger than 35 with type 1 diabetes.

In its sample, this clone was seen a few times. This chain links TRBV7-9 with TRBJ1-6; D gene ambiguous. Germline V gene data show CDR1 as SEHNR and CDR2 as FQNEAQ (reference sequence). The CDR3 is 13 residues long. V was cut by 4 bases and J by 9 bases, with 10 bases left in between. CDR3 coding DNA: TGTGCCAGCAGCTCGGACGGAGGTTCACCCCTCCACTTT. Its translation is CASSSDGGSPLHF.

This clone occurred a few times. In the same sample, other DNA sequences code for this CDR3. The rearrangement links TRBV4-1 to TRBJ1-1; D is possibly TRBD1 (5 bases). This CDR3 has 16 amino acids. The V end was cut by 0 bases, the J end by 1 base, with 12 bases between. Germline CDR1 is MGHRA and CDR2 is YSYEKL. CDR3: CASSQDRGVANTEAFF. For the CDR3, the DNA is TGCGCCAGCAGCCAAGATCGAGGGGTGGCGAACACTGAAGCTTTCTTT.

This clone was detected a few times. The same CDR3 also results from other DNA sequences found in this sample. The chain combines TRBV18 with TRBJ2-1, with D uncertain. CDR1 KGHSH and CDR2 LQKENI come from the germline V gene. The ends were cut back, 2 bases at V and 1 base at J, with 9 bases in the middle. The length of the CDR3 is 15 residues. CDR3 in amino acids: CASSPRTSSYNEQFF. As DNA, the CDR3 is TGTGCCAGCTCACCAAGGACGTCATCCTACAATGAGCAGTTCTTC.

The chain employs TRBV29-1 and TRBJ2-1; 7 bases match TRBD1. Germline V lookup: CDR1 SQVTM, CDR2 ANQGSEA. V lost 7 bases, J lost 5 bases, and 11 bases stayed unmatched. This CDR3 region has 14 residues. DNA for the CDR3: TGCAGCGCCAAGTGGGCAGGGGGAAACAATGAGCAGTTCTTC. Amino acid sequence: CSAKWAGGNNEQFF.

This clone appeared a few times. This chain joins TRBV5-6 and TRBJ1-2; the D gene is possibly TRBD1 (5 bases). The CDR3 length is 17 residues. The V end lost 0 bases, the J end lost 4 bases, and 19 bases lay between the germline ends. In germline, CDR1 is SGHDT, CDR2 YYEEEE. The DNA for the CDR3 is TGTGCCAGCAGCTTGGGAGACCTTACGGGACTCATCTATGGCTACACCTTC. The encoded protein is CASSLGDLTGLIYGYTF.

This sequence joins TRBV18 and TRBJ1-5; D call uncertain. Looked up from germline, CDR1 is KGHSH and CDR2 is LQKENI. Trimming took off 8 bases at V and 6 bases at J, with 17 bases between the two ends. CDR3 length: 14 amino acids. CDR3 DNA: TGTGCCAGCACCGTGGGCGGGGATATTCAGCCCCAGCATTTT. Protein sequence: CASTVGGDIQPQHF.

This chain uses TRBV30 with TRBJ2-5; D is unclear. This CDR3 region has 12 residues. V was pared by 1 base and J by 4 bases, with 7 bases between. Germline V CDR1 and CDR2: GTSNPN, SVGIG (reference sequence). CDR3 DNA: TGTGCCTGGAGTGATCAAGGAGAGACCCAGTACTTC. It codes for CAWSDQGETQYF.

The chain combines TRBV9 with TRBJ1-5, with D hard to call. The CDR3 is 14 amino acids. V was clipped by 0 bases and J by 9 bases, with 13 bases between them. CDR1 is SGDLS and CDR2 is YYNGEE in the germline V gene. The DNA for the CDR3 is TGTGCCAGCAGCGTAGGTCCGGGAGCGCGGCCCCAGCATTTT. This translates into CASSVGPGARPQHF.

This clone was seen a few times. The chain links TRBV15 to TRBJ2-2; D is unclear. The CDR3 length is 16 residues. CDR1 and CDR2 from the germline V gene are LNHNV and YYDKDF (reference sequence). Trimming shortened V by 1 base and J by 2 bases, and 11 bases separated the two germline ends. The CDR3 DNA follows: TGTGCCACCAGCAGAGCCCCGGGCTCCAACACCGGGGAGCTGTTTTTT. Amino acids: CATSRAPGSNTGELFF.